Below are 14 T cell receptor beta chains sequenced from a single sample in a study. One entry per CDR3 protein results from TCRdb running MiXCR on the 5' RACE reads. Among more than 7,500 distinct CDR3 sequences listed, around 36% were seen once. Tregs were sorted as CD4+CD25+CD127-/low cells. Material: Tregs sorted from blood. The receptors shown here come from a female donor with breast cancer.

By sample share, this clonotype is medium-sized (0.01 to 0.1%). One end of the junction varies from germline; a read error may be responsible. The chain is built from TRBV7-9 and TRBJ2-2; D may be TRBD2 (5 bases). Germline lookup yields CDR1 SEHNR and CDR2 FQNEAQ (reference sequence). The CDR3 loop spans 14 amino acids. The CDR3 reads CASSLAVNTGKLFF. As DNA, the CDR3 is TGTGCCAGCAGCTTAGCGGTGAACACCGGGAAGCTGTTTTTT.

This clonotype has a handful of counts. The chain joins TRBV7-9 to TRBJ2-7; 8 positions agree with TRBD2. This CDR3 comprises 18 residues. Germline V lookup: CDR1 SEHNR, CDR2 FQNEAQ (reference sequence). With V trimmed by 1 base and J by 4 bases, 15 bases remained unmatched. CDR3 sequence reads: CASSLGSGAREDLYEQYV. Written as DNA, the CDR3 is TGTGCCAGCAGCTTAGGATCTGGAGCGCGGGAGGACCTATACGAGCAGTACGTC.

This chain links TRBV6-5 with TRBJ1-4, with 7 bases matching TRBD1. The germline V gene encodes CDR1 MNHEY and CDR2 SVGAGI. The CDR3 spans 15 residues. V dropped 5 bases and J dropped 7; count of bases not matched to a gene: 10. Here the CDR3 reads CASSRSGTVREKLFF. The CDR3 coding sequence is TGTGCCAGCAGTAGGTCCGGGACAGTCCGTGAAAAACTGTTTTTT.

In this sample, this clonotype turned up once. The chain is built from TRBV20-1 and TRBJ2-5; TRBD2 matches at 14 bases. The CDR3 contains 15 residues. Germline V gene sequence: CDR1 DFQATT, CDR2 SNEGSKA (reference sequence). V lost 6 bases to trimming and J lost 5 bases; unmatched junction nucleotides: 8. CDR3 in DNA: TGCAGTGCGCAGGGGACTAGCGGGAGTCGGGAGACCCAGTACTTC. It encodes CSAQGTSGSRETQYF.

V is TRBV6-6 and J is TRBJ1-6; 10 bases agree with TRBD1. The CDR3 sequence is 16 residues long. CDR1 MNHNY and CDR2 SVGAGI come from the germline V gene (reference sequence). The V and J ends lost 2 bases and 6 bases, in that order; junction bases with no gene match: 4. CDR3 region: CASSYTGQGSNSPLHF. CDR3 in DNA: TGTGCCAGCAGTTACACGGGACAGGGGAGTAATTCACCCCTCCACTTT.

The table lists this clonotype with a few counts. CDR3 in amino acids: CASSPGLAGPYEQYF. CDR3 DNA sequence: TGTGCCAGCAGTCCAGGACTAGCGGGACCCTACGAGCAGTACTTC. This chain connects TRBV6-5 to TRBJ2-7, with TRBD2 matching 12 bases. The CDR3 is made up of 15 amino acids. Trimming at V came to 5 bases and at J to 2 bases, leaving 4 bases not matched to a gene. Germline CDR1 MNHEY, CDR2 SVGAGI.

The J gene is TRBJ1-5, the V gene TRBV27, with TRBD1 as a possible D gene (5 bases). Trimming stripped 3 bases from V and 9 bases from J, with 15 bases between. This CDR3 contains 14 residues. CDR1 is MNHEY and CDR2 is SMNVEV in the germline V gene (reference sequence). CDR3 residues: CASSLTARAGPQHF. The CDR3 DNA follows: TGTGCCAGCAGTTTGACAGCGAGAGCCGGGCCCCAGCATTTT.

V gene TRBV11-1 combines with J gene TRBJ2-1; TRBD2 agrees at 10 bases. With V trimmed by 6 bases and J by 6 bases, 8 bases remained unmatched. Germline CDR1 is SGHAT and CDR2 is FQDESV (reference sequence). The CDR3 runs 15 residues. CDR3 amino acids: CASRQLAGNINEQFF. CDR3 bases: TGTGCCAGCAGACAACTAGCGGGAAATATCAATGAGCAGTTCTTC.

This clonotype has just a few counts. V usage is TRBV11-2 and J usage is TRBJ2-5, with D perhaps given as TRBD1 or TRBD2 (5 bases each). CDR1 and CDR2 from the germline V gene are SGHAT and FQNNGV. This CDR3 is built from 15 residues. The ends were cut back, 3 bases at V and 7 bases at J, with 18 bases in the middle. CDR3 sequence: CASSFEGSSLVTQYF. The CDR3 nucleotides are TGTGCCAGCAGCTTTGAGGGGTCGAGTTTGGTGACCCAGTACTTC.

Relative to its sample, this clonotype is medium-sized. This chain uses TRBV30 with TRBJ2-5, with TRBD1 matching over 7 bases. J was trimmed by 5 bases and V by 3 bases; bases with no gene match: 6. Germline-derived CDR1 and CDR2 are GTSNPN and SVGIG (reference sequence). This CDR3 region has 13 residues. CDR3 bases: TGTGCCTGGAGGGTGCAGGGGGTGGAGACCCAGTACTTC. Its protein is CAWRVQGVETQYF. The full variable domain, completed using reference TRBV30 and TRBJ2-5, is SQTIHQWPATLVQPVGSPLSLECTVEGTSNPNLYWYRQAAGRGLQLLFYSVGIGQISSEVPQNLSASRPQDRQFILSSKKLLLSDSGFYLCAWRVQGVETQYFGPGTRLLVL.

This clonotype has only one observation. This sequence joins TRBV6-1 and TRBJ1-5; D might be TRBD1 (6 bases). Germline CDR1 is MNHNS and CDR2 is SASEGT. The CDR3 covers 13 residues. Trimming pared 3 bases from V and 7 bases from J, leaving 10 bases between. The CDR3: CASSEGAQQPQHF. DNA for the CDR3: TGTGCCAGCAGTGAGGGGGCGCAGCAGCCCCAGCATTTT.

The sample holds a few counts of this clonotype. The chain is built from TRBV6-5 and TRBJ1-1; D is uncertain. The CDR3 has 13 amino acids. V lost 5 bases and J lost 3, with 10 bases in between. Per germline, CDR1 MNHEY and CDR2 SVGAGI. CDR3 nucleotides: TGTGCCAGCAGTCAACACCAGTACACTGAAGCTTTCTTT. Translation: CASSQHQYTEAFF.

The chain uses TRBV5-1 and TRBJ2-2, with D uncertain. The V gene lost 2 bases and the J gene lost 0 bases, with 11 bases spanning the gap. Germline CDR1 is SGHRS and CDR2 is YFSETQ. The CDR3 runs to 16 residues. The CDR3 sequence is CASSLYASSNTGELFF. Here the CDR3 DNA reads TGCGCCAGCAGCTTATACGCCTCCTCGAACACCGGGGAGCTGTTTTTT.

By its share, this clonotype is medium-sized. The chain's CDR3 is CASSPKSGGPPNEQYF. The CDR3 DNA follows: TGTGCCAGCAGTCCGAAGTCGGGAGGGCCCCCCAACGAGCAGTACTTC. The J gene is TRBJ2-7, the V gene TRBV25-1; 8 nucleotides line up with TRBD2. Trimming at V came to 5 bases and at J to 5 bases, leaving 14 bases not matched to a gene. The CDR3 has 16 residues. CDR1 is MGHDK and CDR2 is SYGVNS in the germline V gene.